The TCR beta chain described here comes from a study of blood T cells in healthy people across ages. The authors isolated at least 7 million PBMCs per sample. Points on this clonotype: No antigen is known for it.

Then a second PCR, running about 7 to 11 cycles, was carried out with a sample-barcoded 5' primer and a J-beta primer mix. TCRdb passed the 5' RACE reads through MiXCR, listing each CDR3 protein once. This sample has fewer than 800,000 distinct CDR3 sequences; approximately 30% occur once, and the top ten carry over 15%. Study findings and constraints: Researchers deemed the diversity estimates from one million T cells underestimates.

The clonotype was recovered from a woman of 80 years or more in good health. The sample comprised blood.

The CDR3 loop is CASSLTGEGTGELFF. DNA of the CDR3: TGTGCCAGCAGCTTGACAGGGGAGGGCACCGGGGAGCTGTTTTTT. The V gene is TRBV5-4, the J gene TRBJ2-2, with D perhaps matching TRBD1 or TRBD2 (7 bases each). The CDR3 contains 15 residues. V dropped 1 base and J dropped 4 bases, with 11 bases sitting between them. CDR1 and CDR2 from the germline V gene are SGHNT and YYREEE (reference sequence).